This T cell receptor (beta chain) was captured in a study of PD-1 blockade in classical Hodgkin lymphoma. Relapse was seen in all patients after autologous stem cell transplantation, and brentuximab vedotin exposure was variable. Responses achieved at best were complete response, partial response or progressive disease. Turning to this clone: Its antigen is still unknown.

Only in-frame clones appear in the TCRdb table, and some are missing; sequencing was by immunoSEQ multiplex PCR. This repertoire shows 40,000 to 50,000 clones, 76% found once; its top ten account for approximately 20%. V was cut by 4 bases and J by 9 bases, with 13 bases left in between. The CDR3 is 12 amino acids. The germline V gene encodes CDR1 SGHDN and CDR2 FVKESK. Overall study results and limits: Repertoire differences have undefined causes, possibly disease activity or prior therapy.

The receptor was isolated from a human donor with classical Hodgkin lymphoma. This chain connects TRBV14 to TRBJ2-7, with D unclear. The sample here was peripheral blood mononuclear cells (PBMCs), taken at baseline. The CDR3 is CASSPLEHGQYF. CDR3 DNA sequence: TGTGCCAGCAGCCCTCTAGAGCATGGGCAGTACTTC.